The 4 T cell receptor beta chains reported below all come from one sample, sequenced in a study of blood T cell repertoires in COVID-19. The assay was immunoSEQ multiplex PCR, and TCRdb's table has in-frame clones only and misses some. The table lists a few hundred thousand clones, 75% to 90% of them singletons. The sample comprised peripheral blood. These TCRs come from a man between 60 and 75 years old who had recovered from COVID-19.

The chain has TRBV7-2 and TRBJ2-7; 9 bases are shared with TRBD1. This CDR3 spans 15 amino acids. The J segment lost 1 base and the V segment lost 4 bases, leaving 5 bases of the junction unmatched. Germline V lookup: CDR1 SGHTA, CDR2 FQGNSA. CDR3 coding DNA: TGTGCCAGCAGCTGGACCGGGACAGGGTCCTACGAGCAGTACTTC. This encodes CASSWTGTGSYEQYF.

This clone was counted once. The chain employs TRBV28 and TRBJ1-2, with D possibly TRBD1 on 6 matching bases. Germline CDR1 is MDHEN and CDR2 is SYDVKM. Trimming stripped 3 bases from V and 7 bases from J, with 21 bases between. The CDR3 is made up of 16 amino acids. The CDR3 coding sequence is TGTGCCAGCAGTTTCTTAAAGGGGGGAGGGTATTCTGGCTACACCTTC. Amino acids: CASSFLKGGGYSGYTF.

V and J are TRBV30 and TRBJ2-7, with 10 bases lining up with TRBD1. The CDR3 sequence is 13 residues long. J gave up 6 bases and V 3 bases, and 5 bases lay outside the gene matches. Germline V gives CDR1 GTSNPN, CDR2 SVGIG (reference sequence). CDR3 DNA sequence: TGTGCCTGGAGGGGGGGACAGGGGTTCGAGCAGTACTTC. Amino acids: CAWRGGQGFEQYF.

This chain links TRBV5-4 with TRBJ2-3; 9 nucleotides agree with TRBD1. Losses at the gene ends were 3 bases for V and 6 bases for J; bases not matched to a gene: 8. Germline values: CDR1 SGHNT, CDR2 YYREEE (reference sequence). CDR3 length: 15 amino acids. The DNA of the CDR3 is TGTGCCAGCAGCTCCTTAGGGACAGGGACGGATACGCAGTATTTT. Amino acids: CASSSLGTGTDTQYF.